This T cell receptor beta chain was identified during a study of shared clonotypes between healthy human individuals. Study-wide background: A couple of women and a few men aged 18 to 49 made up the donors.

Points from the study as a whole: The sampled material consisted only of blood, and tissue repertoires are likely to differ.

The V gene lost 2 bases and the J gene lost 5 bases, with 18 bases spanning the gap. Germline-derived CDR1 and CDR2 are KGHSH and LQKENI. This CDR3 has 16 residues. On this clone: The antigen is not known.

The method was immunoSEQ multiplex PCR; TCRdb's version includes in-frame clones alone and lacks a portion of them. The data contain around 510,000 clones, roughly 72% of them singletons. V and J are TRBV18 and TRBJ1-1, with a weak D call TRBD1 (5 bases). This TCR derives from a woman in her thirties or forties in good health. Some clones in this sample may be carry-over from other donors' samples. The sample taken for sequencing was PBMCs. CDR3 sequence: CASSPRGGGERTEAFF. Here the CDR3 DNA reads TGTGCCAGCTCACCAAGGGGTGGCGGGGAGAGGACTGAAGCTTTCTTT.